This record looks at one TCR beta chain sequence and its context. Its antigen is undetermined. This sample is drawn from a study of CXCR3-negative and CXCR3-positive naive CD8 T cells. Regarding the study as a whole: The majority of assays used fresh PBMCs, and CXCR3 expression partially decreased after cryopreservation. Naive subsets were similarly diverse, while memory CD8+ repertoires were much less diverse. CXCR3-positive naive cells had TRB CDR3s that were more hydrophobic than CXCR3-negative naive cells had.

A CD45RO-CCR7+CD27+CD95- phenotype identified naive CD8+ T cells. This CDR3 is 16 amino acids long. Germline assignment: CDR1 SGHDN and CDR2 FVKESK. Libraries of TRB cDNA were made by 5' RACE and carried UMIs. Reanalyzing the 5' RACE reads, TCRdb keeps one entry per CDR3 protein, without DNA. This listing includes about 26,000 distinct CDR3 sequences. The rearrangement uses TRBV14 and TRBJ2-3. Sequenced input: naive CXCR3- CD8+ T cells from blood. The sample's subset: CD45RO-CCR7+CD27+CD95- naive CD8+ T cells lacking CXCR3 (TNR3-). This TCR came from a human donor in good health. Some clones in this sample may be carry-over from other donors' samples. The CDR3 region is CASSQPFSGSTDTQYF. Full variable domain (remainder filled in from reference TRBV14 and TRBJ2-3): EAGVTQFPSHSVIEKGQTVTLRCDPISGHDNLYWYRRVMGKEIKFLLHFVKESKQDESGMPNNRFLAERTGGTYSTLKVQPAELEDSGVYFCASSQPFSGSTDTQYFGPGTRLTVL.